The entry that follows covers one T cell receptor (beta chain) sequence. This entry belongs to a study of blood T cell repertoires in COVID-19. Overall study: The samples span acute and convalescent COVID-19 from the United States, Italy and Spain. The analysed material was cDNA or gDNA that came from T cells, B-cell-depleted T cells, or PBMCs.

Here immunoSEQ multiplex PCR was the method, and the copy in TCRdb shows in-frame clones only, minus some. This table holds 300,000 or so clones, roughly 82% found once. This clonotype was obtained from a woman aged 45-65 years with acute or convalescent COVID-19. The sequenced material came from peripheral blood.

CDR3 nucleotide sequence: TGTGCCAGCAGCTACCCCGGGAGCGAGGCATCTGATACGCAGTATTTT. As protein: CASSYPGSEASDTQYF. The rearrangement uses TRBV7-2 and TRBJ2-3; D might be TRBD2 (6 bases). The germline V and J ends were trimmed by 4 bases and 6 bases, with 20 bases remaining between them. Germline CDR1 reads SGHTA; CDR2 reads FQGNSA. This CDR3 comprises 16 residues.